The next 3 T cell receptor beta chains were all read from a single sample in a study of blood T cell repertoires in COVID-19. Sequencing used immunoSEQ multiplex PCR; TCRdb keeps in-frame clones, though not all of them. This sample has around 80,000 clones, with roughly 89% found just once. Sequenced: peripheral blood. These receptor sequences come from a man aged 55-75 years with acute or convalescent COVID-19.

This chain links TRBV27 with TRBJ1-6; D unclear. Germline CDR1 MNHEY, CDR2 SMNVEV (reference sequence). CDR3 size: 15 residues. With 2 bases removed from V and 5 bases from J, the gap between germline ends came to 10 bases. The CDR3 nucleotides are TGTGCCAGCAGTTTAGGCAGAAAACATAATTCACCCCTCCACTTT. Translation: CASSLGRKHNSPLHF.

The chain couples TRBV27 to TRBJ2-3; D is undetermined. The germline V gene has CDR1 MNHEY and CDR2 SMNVEV (reference sequence). The CDR3 has 13 residues. Between the trimmed V and J ends, which lost 2 bases and 8 bases, there was a span of 11 bases. The CDR3 bases are TGTGCCAGCAGTTTAACAAAATCGGGTACGCAGTATTTT. As protein: CASSLTKSGTQYF.

The chain uses TRBV9 and TRBJ2-7; D is undetermined. CDR1 and CDR2 (germline): SGDLS, YYNGEE. The CDR3 has 15 amino acids. Deletions cut 2 bases from V and 7 bases from J, with 19 bases between. The CDR3 region is CASSVSEAVLGEQYF. DNA for the CDR3: TGTGCCAGCAGCGTGTCTGAGGCGGTTCTCGGAGAGCAGTACTTC. The whole variable domain, filled in from reference TRBV9 and TRBJ2-7, reads DSGVTQTPKHLITATGQRVTLRCSPRSGDLSVYWYQQSLDQGLQFLIQYYNGEERAKGNILERFSAQQFPDLHSELNLSSLELGDSALYFCASSVSEAVLGEQYFGPGTRLTVT.